The source of this T cell receptor (beta chain) is a study of blood T cell repertoires in COVID-19. Turning to the study itself: PBMCs, B-cell-depleted T cells, or T cells provided the cDNA or gDNA that made up the material.

This CDR3 contains 15 residues. Germline V lookup: CDR1 LNHDA, CDR2 SQIVND (reference sequence). V shed 5 bases and J 4 bases; nucleotides not matched to a gene: 9. Only in-frame clones appear in the TCRdb table, and some are missing; sequencing was by immunoSEQ multiplex PCR. The repertoire includes tens of thousands of clones, approximately 85% of them detected once, and under 20% sits in the top ten. The V and J genes are TRBV19 and TRBJ1-2, with 8 bases aligning to TRBD1. The TCR was taken from a human donor in a cohort sampled during active COVID-19. Sequencing was performed on peripheral blood. This CDR3 reads CASSRQGPLGYGYTF. The CDR3 DNA reads TGTGCCAGTAGTCGACAGGGGCCACTTGGCTATGGCTACACCTTC.